This T cell receptor beta chain is from a study of blood T cell repertoires in COVID-19. Generated by immunoSEQ multiplex PCR, the TCRdb table keeps only in-frame clones and is missing some. The profile covers roughly 300,000 clones, with roughly 86% appearing a single time and under 5.5% taken by the ten largest. Either two negative PCRs, clearance, or symptom resolution qualified Cohort 3 donors as recovered. V dropped 1 base and J dropped 9 bases, with 16 bases sitting between them. The CDR3 length is 15 residues. Germline CDR1 reads PRHDT; CDR2 reads FYEKMQ (reference sequence). The TCR originated in a woman in her 30s who had recovered from COVID-19. This sequence joins TRBV13 and TRBJ1-3, with D possibly TRBD1 on 5 matching bases. Material: PBMCs or T cells enriched from blood (not recorded which). The CDR3 here is CASSLDGAGLGTIYF. In DNA, the CDR3 is TGTGCCAGCAGCTTAGATGGGGCAGGGCTCGGCACCATATATTTT.